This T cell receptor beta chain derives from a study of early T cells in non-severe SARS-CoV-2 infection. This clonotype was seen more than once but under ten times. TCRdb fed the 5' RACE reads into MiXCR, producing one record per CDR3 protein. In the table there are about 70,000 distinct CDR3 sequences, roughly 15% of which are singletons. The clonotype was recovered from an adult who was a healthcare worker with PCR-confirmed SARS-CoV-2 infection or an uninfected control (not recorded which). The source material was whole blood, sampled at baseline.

DNA of the CDR3: TGTGCCAGCAGCTCGACTAGCGGGAGGTTCGATGAGCAGTTCTTC. Encoded protein: CASSSTSGRFDEQFF. The chain has TRBV7-9 and TRBJ2-1; 13 nucleotides line up with TRBD2. The ends lost 4 bases at V and 8 bases at J; junction bases unmatched: 5. The CDR3 has 15 residues. In germline, CDR1 is SEHNR, CDR2 FQNEAQ (reference sequence).